This TCR beta chain was sequenced for a study of T cells in Graves' hyperthyroidism and ophthalmopathy (dated 2019 in TCRdb). A note on the overall study: Peripheral blood was collected at initial diagnosis, before any treatment. TCR V-J signatures able to tell the groups apart were searched for in a discovery cohort of about a hundred patients, of whom under 45 had Graves' ophthalmopathy and around 58 had stable Graves' hyperthyroidism. Whether ophthalmopathy could be predicted prospectively was tested in an independent validation cohort made up of roughly 19 hyperthyroidism patients plus 17 patients who later progressed to ophthalmopathy. The 100 discovery patients were randomly split 7:3 into training and test sets. In addition, the study compared T-cell repertoires in thyroid tissue and in blood from several Graves' hyperthyroidism patients. Once sampling was done, hyperthyroidism patients were given methimazole at a starting dose of 30 mg daily, whereas ophthalmopathy patients were given high-dose intravenous methylprednisolone. According to the paper, TCR Vbeta CDR3 sequencing was carried out on around 140 peripheral blood samples, which came from 40 to 45 ophthalmopathy, approximately 72 hyperthyroidism and 17 progressor patients.

The paper's findings and limits, for the study overall: During validation, the model predicted progression to ophthalmopathy a median of approximately six months ahead of onset, with almost 71% sensitivity and under 85% specificity. Most expanded thyroid clonotypes (frequency above 0.001) were also detected in blood, suggesting blood repertoires may reflect thyroid immune responses. A 13 V-J signature model separated ophthalmopathy from stable hyperthyroidism, with roughly 88% sensitivity and roughly 81% specificity in cross-validation and 80%/75% in testing. Sample size was not statistically predetermined, and investigators were not blinded to group allocation.

Stable Graves' hyperthyroidism was defined as the absence of progression to ophthalmopathy over 18 months of follow-up. Hyperthyroidism patients were newly diagnosed, had a disease duration of under 2 months, and were aged 18 to 65 years. Any patient with an uncontrolled infection, another autoimmune disease, pregnancy or lactation was excluded. Clinical symptoms, serum thyroxine and TRAb, thyroid ultrasound, and orbital computed tomography formed the basis for the diagnoses. PBMCs were separated from 8 to 10 ml of fresh peripheral blood using Ficoll-Paque density gradient centrifugation. Total RNA was extracted with Trizol reagent, and quality was checked on an Agilent 2100 Bioanalyzer. The TCR beta CDR3 regions were amplified from RNA transcripts. The TCR CDR3 was subjected to a first round of RT-PCR using the HTBI primer set and the Qiagen OneStep RT-PCR kit. The libraries were constructed in a second round of multiplex PCR and then size-selected and purified. Sequencing of the libraries was done on an Illumina HiSeq2000 using paired-end 100 bp reads. Turning to the authors' computational methods: SOAPnuke was used to process the raw data, removing reads that contained adapters or uncalled bases, had a mean Phred below 15, or lacked an exact match to the constant primer or identifier. COPE v1.2.5 was used to merge the high-quality paired reads, and each unique nucleotide sequence was defined as a clonotype. MiTCR v1.1 was used to align the clonotypes against IMGT TRBV, TRBD and TRBJ reference segments. Only V-J combinations with frequency above 0.0001, covering about 99% of repertoires, were analysed. The TCS score was defined as the ratio of F50 (clonal expansion) to E x V (chaos), calculated using BLOSUM62-based TCRdist between CDR3 peptides within each V-J. Welch's t-statistics and random forest reduced around 510 V-J features to 10 to 15, which were used in a naive Bayes classifier (R e1071). In-frame beta chains were kept once TCRdb had trimmed the public reads at Q25 with fastp and called clones with MiXCR. Every entry covers one CDR3 protein and lists the most common genes and DNA from its rows. None of the V and J calls come from the authors' own analysis; TCRdb made them. This sample has about 210,000 distinct CDR3 sequences in its table, and more than 15% of those were observed once. The top ten clones comprise under 65% of the sample.

To note about this clonotype: What this receptor recognizes is not known. No per-base quality is available; no much larger clone lies one base away.

Relative to germline, V is 4 bases shorter and J is 2 bases shorter, with 12 bases between their ends. Reading the germline V gene gives CDR1 MNHNS and CDR2 SASEGT. Counted from cysteine to phenylalanine, this CDR3 has 15 amino acids. The read is trimmed to its CDR3 DNA, 45 bases read in frame from base 1. The chain is assembled from TRBV6-1 and TRBJ2-1; confidence is insufficient to name the D gene. The sequence was collected from a man aged 50 or older with Graves' hyperthyroidism. The sample was blood. In nucleotide form, the sequence is TGTGCCAGCAGTGCCCTGGGTACAACCTACAATGAGCAGTTCTTC. This yields the protein CASSALGTTYNEQFF.